This T cell receptor beta chain was recorded in a study of blood T cell repertoires in COVID-19. The wider study: There were acute and convalescent COVID-19 samples, and they came from the United States, Italy and Spain. Nucleic acid was either cDNA or gDNA, and it came from T cells, B-cell-depleted T cells, or PBMCs.

In the study's own analysis: Amplification of reference gene primers provided the estimated nucleated cell counts. Using immunoSEQ multiplex PCR, the repertoire was profiled, and TCRdb retains in-frame clones only, with some absent. V and J calls and clone size come straight from that table; D and trimming were deduced from the DNA. The sample holds 150,000 to 200,000 clones, approximately 88% seen once. Trimming took off 2 bases at V and 7 bases at J, with 24 bases between the two ends. The CDR3 contains 17 residues. Germline V CDR1 and CDR2: MNHEY, SVGEGT. The sequence derives from a woman aged 45 to 65 with acute or convalescent COVID-19. The J gene is TRBJ2-7, the V gene TRBV6-2 or TRBV6-3; weak D call: TRBD2 (6 bases). The sample taken for sequencing was peripheral blood. CDR3 DNA: TGTGCCAGCAGTTACCCCTTTCGGGACTCGGTAACGATGGAGCAGTACTTC. It specifies CASSYPFRDSVTMEQYF.